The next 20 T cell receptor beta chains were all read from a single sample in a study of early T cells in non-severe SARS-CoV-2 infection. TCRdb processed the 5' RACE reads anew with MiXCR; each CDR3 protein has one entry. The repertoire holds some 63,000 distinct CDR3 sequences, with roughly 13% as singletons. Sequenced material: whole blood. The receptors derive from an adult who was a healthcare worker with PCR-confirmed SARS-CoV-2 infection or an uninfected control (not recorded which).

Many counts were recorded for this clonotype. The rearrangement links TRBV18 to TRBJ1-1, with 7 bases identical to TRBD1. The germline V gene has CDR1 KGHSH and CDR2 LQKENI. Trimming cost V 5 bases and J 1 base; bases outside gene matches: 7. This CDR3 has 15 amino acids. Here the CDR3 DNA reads TGTGCCAGCTCAAGCGACAGGGCGAAGAACACTGAAGCTTTCTTT. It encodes CASSSDRAKNTEAFF.

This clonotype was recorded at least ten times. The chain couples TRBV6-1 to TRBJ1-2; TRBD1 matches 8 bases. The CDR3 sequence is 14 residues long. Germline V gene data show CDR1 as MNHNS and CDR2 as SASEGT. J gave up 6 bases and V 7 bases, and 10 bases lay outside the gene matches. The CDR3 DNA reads TGTGCCAGCATCTCCTCGGGACAGGAGAATGGCTACACCTTC. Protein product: CASISSGQENGYTF.

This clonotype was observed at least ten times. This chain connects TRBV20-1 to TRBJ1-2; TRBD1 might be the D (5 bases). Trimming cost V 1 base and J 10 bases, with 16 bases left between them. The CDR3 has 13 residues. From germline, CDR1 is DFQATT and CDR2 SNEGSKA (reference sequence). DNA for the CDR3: TGCAGTGCTAGAGGGGTACAGGCCGCAACCTACACCTTC. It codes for CSARGVQAATYTF.

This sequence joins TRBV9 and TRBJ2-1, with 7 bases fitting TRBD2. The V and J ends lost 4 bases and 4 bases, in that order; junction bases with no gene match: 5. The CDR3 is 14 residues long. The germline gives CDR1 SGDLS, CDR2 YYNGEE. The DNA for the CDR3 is TGTGCCAGCAGCCCACGGGGGGTTTACAATGAGCAGTTCTTC. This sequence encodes CASSPRGVYNEQFF.

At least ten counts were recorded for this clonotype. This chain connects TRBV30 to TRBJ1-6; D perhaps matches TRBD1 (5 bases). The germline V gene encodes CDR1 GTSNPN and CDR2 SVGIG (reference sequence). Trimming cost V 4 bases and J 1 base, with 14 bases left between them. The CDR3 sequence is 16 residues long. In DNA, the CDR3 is TGTGCCTGGACCCATGCGGGGGGGTCCTATAATTCACCCCTCCACTTT. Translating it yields CAWTHAGGSYNSPLHF.

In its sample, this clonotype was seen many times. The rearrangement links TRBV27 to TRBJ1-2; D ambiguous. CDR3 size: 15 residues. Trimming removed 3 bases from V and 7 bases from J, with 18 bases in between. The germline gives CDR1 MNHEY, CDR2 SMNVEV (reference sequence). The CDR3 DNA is TGTGCCAGCAGTTTGTCCGGGCCAGAAATGCCTGGCTACACCTTC. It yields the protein CASSLSGPEMPGYTF.

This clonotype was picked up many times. CDR3 sequence (DNA): TGCAGTGCTAGAGCTTACCGGGACAATCGATTGAGCAATCAGCCCCAGCATTTT. Its translation: CSARAYRDNRLSNQPQHF. The V and J genes are TRBV20-1 and TRBJ1-5; weak D call: TRBD1 (6 bases). Per the germline V gene, CDR1 is DFQATT and CDR2 is SNEGSKA (reference sequence). This CDR3 is built from 18 residues. Between the trimmed V and J ends, which lost 1 base and 1 base, there was a span of 20 bases.

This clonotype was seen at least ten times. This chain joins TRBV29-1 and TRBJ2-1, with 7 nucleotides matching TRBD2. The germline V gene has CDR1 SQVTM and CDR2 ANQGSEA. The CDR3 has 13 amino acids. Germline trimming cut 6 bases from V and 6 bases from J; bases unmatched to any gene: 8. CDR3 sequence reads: CSVDRTRGNEQFF. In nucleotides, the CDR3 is TGCAGCGTCGACCGGACTAGAGGCAATGAGCAGTTCTTC.

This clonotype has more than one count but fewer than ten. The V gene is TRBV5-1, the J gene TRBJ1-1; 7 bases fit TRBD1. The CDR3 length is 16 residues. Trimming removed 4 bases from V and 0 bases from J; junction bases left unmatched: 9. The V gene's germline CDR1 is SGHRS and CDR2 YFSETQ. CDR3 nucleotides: TGCGCCAGCAGCATCGGGACAGCCGGAATGAACACTGAAGCTTTCTTT. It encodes CASSIGTAGMNTEAFF.

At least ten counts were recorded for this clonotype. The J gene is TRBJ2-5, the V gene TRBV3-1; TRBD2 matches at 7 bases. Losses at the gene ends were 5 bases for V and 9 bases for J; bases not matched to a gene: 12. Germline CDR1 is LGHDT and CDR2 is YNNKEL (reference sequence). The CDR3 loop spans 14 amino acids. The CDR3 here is CASSTAGGMTAQYF. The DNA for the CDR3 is TGTGCCAGCAGCACGGCCGGGGGGATGACGGCCCAGTACTTC.

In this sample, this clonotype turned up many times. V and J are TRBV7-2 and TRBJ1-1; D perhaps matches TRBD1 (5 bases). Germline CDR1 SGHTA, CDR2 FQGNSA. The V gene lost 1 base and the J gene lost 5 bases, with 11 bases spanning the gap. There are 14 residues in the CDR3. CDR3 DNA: TGTGCCAGCAGCTTAGATGGGGCGAGGACTGAAGCTTTCTTT. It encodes CASSLDGARTEAFF.

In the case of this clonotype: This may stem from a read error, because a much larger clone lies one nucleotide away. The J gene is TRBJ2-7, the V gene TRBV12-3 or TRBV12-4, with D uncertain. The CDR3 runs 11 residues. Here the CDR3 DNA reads TGTGCCAACAGTTTAACCGCCGAGCAGTACTTC. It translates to CANSLTAEQYF.

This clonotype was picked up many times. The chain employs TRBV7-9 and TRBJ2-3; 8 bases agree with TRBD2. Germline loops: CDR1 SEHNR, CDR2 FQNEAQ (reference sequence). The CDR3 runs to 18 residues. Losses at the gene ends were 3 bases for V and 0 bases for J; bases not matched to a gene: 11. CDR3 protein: CASSLLSGALLSTDTQYF. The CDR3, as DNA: TGTGCCAGCAGCTTGCTTAGCGGGGCACTCCTCAGCACAGATACGCAGTATTTT.

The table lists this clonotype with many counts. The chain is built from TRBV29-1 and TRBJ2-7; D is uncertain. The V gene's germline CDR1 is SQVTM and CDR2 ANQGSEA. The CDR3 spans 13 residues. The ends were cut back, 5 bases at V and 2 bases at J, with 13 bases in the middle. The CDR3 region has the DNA TGCAGCGTTAGTTTCACGAACACCTACGAGCAGTACTTC. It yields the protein CSVSFTNTYEQYF.

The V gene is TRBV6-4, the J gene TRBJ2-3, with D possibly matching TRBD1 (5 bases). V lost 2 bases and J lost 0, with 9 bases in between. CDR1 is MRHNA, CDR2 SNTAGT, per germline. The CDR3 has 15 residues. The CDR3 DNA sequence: TGTGCCAGCAGTGACGGACACCGAAGCACAGATACGCAGTATTTT. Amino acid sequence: CASSDGHRSTDTQYF.

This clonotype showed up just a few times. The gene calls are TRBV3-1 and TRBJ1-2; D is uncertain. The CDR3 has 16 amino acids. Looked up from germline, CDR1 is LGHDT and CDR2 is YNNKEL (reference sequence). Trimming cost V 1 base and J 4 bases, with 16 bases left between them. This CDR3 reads CASSQGLTVTSYGYTF. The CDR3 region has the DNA TGTGCCAGCAGCCAAGGACTCACAGTTACTTCCTATGGCTACACCTTC.

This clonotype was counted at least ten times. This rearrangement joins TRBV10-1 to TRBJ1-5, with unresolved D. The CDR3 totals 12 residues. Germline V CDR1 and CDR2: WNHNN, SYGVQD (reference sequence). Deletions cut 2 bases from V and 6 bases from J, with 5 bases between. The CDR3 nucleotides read TGCGCCAGCAGTGAGGCAGGTCAGCCCCAGCATTTT. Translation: CASSEAGQPQHF.

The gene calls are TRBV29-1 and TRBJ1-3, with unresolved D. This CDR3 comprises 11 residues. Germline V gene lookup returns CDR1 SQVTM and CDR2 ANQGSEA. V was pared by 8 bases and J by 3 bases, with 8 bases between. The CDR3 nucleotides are TGCAGCATCAACAGTGGAAACACCATATATTTT. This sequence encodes CSINSGNTIYF.

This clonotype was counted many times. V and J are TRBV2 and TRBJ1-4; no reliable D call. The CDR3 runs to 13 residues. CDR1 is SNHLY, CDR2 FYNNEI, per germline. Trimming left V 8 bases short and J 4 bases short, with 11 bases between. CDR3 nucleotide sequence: TGTGCCAGCTTTCCAGGCGATAATGAAAAACTGTTTTTT. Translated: CASFPGDNEKLFF.

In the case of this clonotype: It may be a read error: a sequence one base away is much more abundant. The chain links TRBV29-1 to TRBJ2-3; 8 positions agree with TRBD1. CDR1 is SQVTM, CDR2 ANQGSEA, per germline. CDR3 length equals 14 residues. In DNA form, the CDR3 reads TGCTGCGTTGTAGTGGGACAGGTGTCCGGTACGCAGTATTTT. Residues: CCVVVGQVSGTQYF.